These 10 T cell receptor beta chains originate from one sample sequenced in a study of blood T cell repertoires in COVID-19. Here immunoSEQ multiplex PCR was the method, and the copy in TCRdb shows in-frame clones only, minus some. The sample yields 300,000 to 400,000 clones, 85% to 90% seen once. Sequencing was carried out using peripheral blood. The receptor set was obtained from a woman aged 25 to 39 with COVID-19, enrolled during active disease.

The CDR3, as DNA: TGTGCTTTCCAGCGGCGGCAGCTCAATCAGCCCCAGCATTTT. Translated, it gives CAFQRRQLNQPQHF. V and J are TRBV19 and TRBJ1-5, with D unclear. Germline lookup yields CDR1 LNHDA and CDR2 SQIVND (reference sequence). The CDR3 runs to 14 residues. Using reference TRBV19 and TRBJ1-5 for the parts outside the CDR3, the full variable domain is DGGITQSPKYLFRKEGQNVTLSCEQNLNHDAMYWYRQDPGQGLRLIYYSQIVNDFQKGDIAEGYSVSREKKESFPLTVTSAQKNPTAFYLCAFQRRQLNQPQHFGDGTRLSIL.

This chain connects TRBV14 to TRBJ1-1; D gene unclear. CDR3 length: 12 residues. Germline V gene data show CDR1 as SGHDN and CDR2 as FVKESK. The V end was cut by 0 bases, the J end by 11 bases, with 10 bases between. This CDR3 reads CASSQDGPNAFF. The CDR3, as DNA: TGTGCCAGCAGCCAAGATGGCCCGAACGCTTTCTTT. Full variable domain (rest looked up from reference TRBV14 and TRBJ1-1): EAGVTQFPSHSVIEKGQTVTLRCDPISGHDNLYWYRRVMGKEIKFLLHFVKESKQDESGMPNNRFLAERTGGTYSTLKVQPAELEDSGVYFCASSQDGPNAFFGQGTRLTVV.

The chain links TRBV7-9 to TRBJ1-4; possibly TRBD1 for D (5 bases). CDR3 size: 14 residues. CDR1 is SEHNR, CDR2 FQNEAQ, per germline (reference sequence). V lost 6 bases and J lost 4, with 12 bases in between. CDR3 in amino acids: CASRTTEDNEKLFF. The CDR3 DNA is TGTGCCAGCAGGACGACAGAAGATAATGAAAAACTGTTTTTT.

V gene TRBV5-1 combines with J gene TRBJ1-2, with D hard to call. Germline loops: CDR1 SGHRS, CDR2 YFSETQ. The CDR3 consists of 14 residues. V gave up 4 bases and J gave up 0 bases, with 10 bases separating them. The CDR3 DNA reads as TGCGCCAGCAGCCGCGGTAGAGCTAACTATGGCTACACCTTC. Translated, it gives CASSRGRANYGYTF.

Only one count was recorded for this clone. This sequence joins TRBV6-5 and TRBJ2-5; D uncertain. This CDR3 comprises 14 residues. The V end lost 5 bases, the J end lost 7 bases, and 17 bases lay between the germline ends. The germline V gene encodes CDR1 MNHEY and CDR2 SVGAGI. CDR3 amino acids: CASSSPGSRGTQYF. The CDR3 DNA reads as TGTGCCAGCAGTAGCCCCGGGTCCCGAGGGACCCAGTACTTC.

The chain uses TRBV5-4 and TRBJ2-5; the D gene is possibly TRBD2 (6 bases). V was clipped by 3 bases and J by 7 bases, with 22 bases between them. Germline CDR1 SGHNT, CDR2 YYREEE (reference sequence). CDR3 size: 16 residues. The CDR3 region has the DNA TGTGCCAGCAGCTGGGGAAGTAGTACAGGCGGGGTGACCCAGTACTTC. Residues: CASSWGSSTGGVTQYF.

The gene calls are TRBV30 and TRBJ2-2; TRBD1 matches 7 bases. Germline CDR1 reads GTSNPN; CDR2 reads SVGIG (reference sequence). The CDR3 covers 16 residues. Trimming removed 3 bases from V and 2 bases from J; junction bases left unmatched: 9. Here the CDR3 reads CAWRDRDRRNTGELFF. CDR3 nucleotide sequence: TGTGCCTGGAGAGATAGGGACAGACGTAACACCGGGGAGCTGTTTTTT. Complete variable domain (other parts from reference TRBV30 and TRBJ2-2): SQTIHQWPATLVQPVGSPLSLECTVEGTSNPNLYWYRQAAGRGLQLLFYSVGIGQISSEVPQNLSASRPQDRQFILSSKKLLLSDSGFYLCAWRDRDRRNTGELFFGEGSRLTVL.

This clone was seen once. The chain employs TRBV19 and TRBJ2-7, with 10 bases fitting TRBD2. The length of the CDR3 is 14 residues. In germline, CDR1 is LNHDA, CDR2 SQIVND (reference sequence). V lost 5 bases to trimming and J lost 2 bases; unmatched junction nucleotides: 3. In DNA, the CDR3 is TGTGCCAGTAGTGCGCTAGCGGGGGCCTACGAGCAGTACTTC. Translating gives CASSALAGAYEQYF.

This chain uses TRBV9 with TRBJ1-4; 7 bases are a match to TRBD1. The J segment lost 5 bases and the V segment lost 3 bases, leaving 4 bases of the junction unmatched. Germline CDR1 reads SGDLS; CDR2 reads YYNGEE. CDR3 length equals 14 residues. CDR3 nucleotide sequence: TGTGCCAGCAGCGGACAGGGACAGAATGAAAAACTGTTTTTT. The encoded protein is CASSGQGQNEKLFF.

The rearrangement uses TRBV5-4 and TRBJ2-1, with D possibly TRBD1 on 6 matching bases. Germline values: CDR1 SGHNT, CDR2 YYREEE (reference sequence). The CDR3 spans 15 residues. The germline V and J ends were trimmed by 6 bases and 6 bases, with 19 bases remaining between them. The CDR3 loop is CASTLGQGKINEQFF. CDR3 sequence (DNA): TGTGCCAGCACCCTGGGGCAGGGGAAAATCAATGAGCAGTTCTTC. The full variable domain, with the rest looked up from reference TRBV5-4 and TRBJ2-1, is ETGVTQSPTHLIKTRGQQVTLRCSSQSGHNTVSWYQQALGQGPQFIFQYYREEENGRGNFPPRFSGLQFPNYSSELNVNALELDDSALYLCASTLGQGKINEQFFGPGTRLTVL.